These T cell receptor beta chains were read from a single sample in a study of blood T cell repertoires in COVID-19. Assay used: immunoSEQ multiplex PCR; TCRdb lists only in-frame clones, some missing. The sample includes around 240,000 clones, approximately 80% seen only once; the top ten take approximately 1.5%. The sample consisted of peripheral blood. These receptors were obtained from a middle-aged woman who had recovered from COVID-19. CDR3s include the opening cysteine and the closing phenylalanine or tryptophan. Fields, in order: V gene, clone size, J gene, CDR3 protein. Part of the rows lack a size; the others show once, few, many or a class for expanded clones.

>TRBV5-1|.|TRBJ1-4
CASSLAGTEVEKLFF
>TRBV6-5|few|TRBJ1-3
CASWEPSRGNTIYF
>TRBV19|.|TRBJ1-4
CASSSSDSPVGKLFF
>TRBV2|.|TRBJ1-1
CASITEMNTEAFF
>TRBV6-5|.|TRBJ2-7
CASRLAPYEQYF
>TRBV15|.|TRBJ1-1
CATSYEDRADTEAFF
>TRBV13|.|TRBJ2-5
CASSGGLVGQETQYF
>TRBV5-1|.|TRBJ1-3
CASRPIQDSSGNTIYF
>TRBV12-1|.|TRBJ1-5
CASSFDRRGQNQPQHF
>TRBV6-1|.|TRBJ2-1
CASREGTGKEQFF
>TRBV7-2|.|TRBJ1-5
CASSPSLSSNQPQHF
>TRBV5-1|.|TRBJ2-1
CASSYGLAGGLNEQFF
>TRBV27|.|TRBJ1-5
CASSPRDSKNSNQPQHF
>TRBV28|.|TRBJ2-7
CASETGGRGYEQYF
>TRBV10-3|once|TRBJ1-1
CAISPGRDTEAFF
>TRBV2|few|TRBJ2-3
CAGRHYTDTQYF
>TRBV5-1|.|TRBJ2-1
CASSRTGTNNEQFF
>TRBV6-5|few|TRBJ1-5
CASSHRDINQPQHF
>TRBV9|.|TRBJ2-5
CASSGPGQGFGSQYF
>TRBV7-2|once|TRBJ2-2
CASSFSSLGQSTGELFF
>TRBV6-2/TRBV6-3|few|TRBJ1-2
CASSYLKPPGQGAYGYTF
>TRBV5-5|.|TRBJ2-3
CASSLQGFSSTDTQYF
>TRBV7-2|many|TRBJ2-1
CASSGSGGNYNEQFF
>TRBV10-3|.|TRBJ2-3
CAISERLAELDTQYF
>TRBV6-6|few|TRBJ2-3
CASSKRVPDTQYF
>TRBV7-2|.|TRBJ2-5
CASSSPPLGETQYF
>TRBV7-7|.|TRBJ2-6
CASSDGTGGSGANVLTF
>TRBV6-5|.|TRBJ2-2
CASRHRVVGGELFF
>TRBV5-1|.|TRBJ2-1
CASSVTPQDYNEQFF
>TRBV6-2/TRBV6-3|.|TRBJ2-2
CASSTLRGGYTGELFF
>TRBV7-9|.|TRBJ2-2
CASSLGRLAHTGELFF
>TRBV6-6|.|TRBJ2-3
CASSDRGPSTDTQYF
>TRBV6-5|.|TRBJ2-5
CASSYSGLAGSETQYF
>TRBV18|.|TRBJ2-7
CASSPVGLHEQYF